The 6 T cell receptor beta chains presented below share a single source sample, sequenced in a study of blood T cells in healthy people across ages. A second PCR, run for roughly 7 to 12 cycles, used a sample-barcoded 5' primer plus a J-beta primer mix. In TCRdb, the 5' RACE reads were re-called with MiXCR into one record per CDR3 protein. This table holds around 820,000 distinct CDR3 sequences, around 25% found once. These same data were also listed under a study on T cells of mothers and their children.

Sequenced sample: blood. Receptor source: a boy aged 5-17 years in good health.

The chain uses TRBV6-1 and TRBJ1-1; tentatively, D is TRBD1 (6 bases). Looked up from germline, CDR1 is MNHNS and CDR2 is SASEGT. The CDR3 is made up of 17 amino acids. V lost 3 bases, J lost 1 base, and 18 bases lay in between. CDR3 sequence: CASSDSFGTSSNTEAFF. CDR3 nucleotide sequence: TGTGCCAGCAGTGATTCCTTTGGGACATCCTCGAACACTGAAGCTTTCTTT.

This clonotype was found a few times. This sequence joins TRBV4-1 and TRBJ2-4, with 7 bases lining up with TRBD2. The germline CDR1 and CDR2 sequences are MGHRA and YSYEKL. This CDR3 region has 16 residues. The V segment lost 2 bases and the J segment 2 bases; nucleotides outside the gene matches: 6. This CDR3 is CASSQPNSGTKNIQYF. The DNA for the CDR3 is TGCGCCAGCAGCCAACCAAACAGCGGGACCAAAAACATTCAGTACTTC.

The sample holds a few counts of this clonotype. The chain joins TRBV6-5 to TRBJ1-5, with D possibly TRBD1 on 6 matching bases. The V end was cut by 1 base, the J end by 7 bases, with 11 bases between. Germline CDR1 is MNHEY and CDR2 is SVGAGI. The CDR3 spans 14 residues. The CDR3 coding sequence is TGTGCCAGCAGTTACTACGGGGGCGGACAGCCCCAGCATTTT. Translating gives CASSYYGGGQPQHF.

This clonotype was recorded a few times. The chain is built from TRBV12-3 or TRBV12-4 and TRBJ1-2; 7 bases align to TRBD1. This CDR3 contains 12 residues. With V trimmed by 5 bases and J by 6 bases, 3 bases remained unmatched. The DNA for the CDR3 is TGTGCCAGCAGTAGGGGGCCGGATGGCTACACCTTC. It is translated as CASSRGPDGYTF.

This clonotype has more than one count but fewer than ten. The CDR3 bases are TGCAGCGTTGAAGGGACTACGACCAGAAAAGAGACCCAGTACTTC. Protein sequence: CSVEGTTTRKETQYF. The chain joins TRBV29-1 to TRBJ2-5; D perhaps matches TRBD2 (6 bases). V was clipped by 1 base and J by 3 bases, with 15 bases between them. This CDR3 is built from 15 residues. Germline CDR1 is SQVTM and CDR2 is ANQGSEA.

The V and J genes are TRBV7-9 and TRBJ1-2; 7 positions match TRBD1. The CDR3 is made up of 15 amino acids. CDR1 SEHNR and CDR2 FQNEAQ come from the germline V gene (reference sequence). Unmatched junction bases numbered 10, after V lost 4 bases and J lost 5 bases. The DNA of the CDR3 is TGTGCCAGCAGCTCACCGGACAGGAAAGAGTATGGCTACACCTTC. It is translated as CASSSPDRKEYGYTF.